The 11 T cell receptor beta chains presented below share a single source sample, sequenced in a study of graft-versus-host responses after intestinal transplantation. Here immunoSEQ multiplex PCR was the method, and the copy in TCRdb shows in-frame clones only, minus some. This table holds about 120,000 clones, less than 95% found once. These TCRs' antigens remain unknown. The source was unstimulated CD4+ T cells sorted from spleen or lymph node cells, collected before intestinal transplant. Receptor source: a human donor who received an intestinal transplant.

The gene calls are TRBV29-1 and TRBJ2-3; TRBD2 aligns across 7 bases. With 0 bases clipped from V and 6 bases from J, the junction kept 6 bases outside the gene matches. The CDR3 covers 14 residues. The germline gives CDR1 SQVTM, CDR2 ANQGSEA. The CDR3 is CSVEDGRRGDTQYF. The CDR3 DNA is TGCAGCGTTGAAGATGGGAGGCGGGGGGATACGCAGTATTTT.

CDR3 in amino acids: CASSPLRGGSEKLFF. The CDR3 nucleotides are TGTGCCAGCAGCCCCCTCCGAGGGGGAAGTGAAAAACTGTTTTTT. The rearrangement uses TRBV27 and TRBJ1-4, with D maybe TRBD1 (6 bases). V gave up 6 bases and J gave up 7 bases, with 18 bases separating them. From germline, CDR1 is MNHEY and CDR2 SMNVEV (reference sequence). The CDR3 loop spans 15 amino acids.

CDR3 in amino acids: CAPAAGAAYEQYF. The CDR3 DNA sequence: TGTGCCCCGGCGGCGGGAGCGGCCTACGAGCAGTACTTC. V gene TRBV19 combines with J gene TRBJ2-7; 7 nucleotides agree with TRBD2. Germline trimming cut 11 bases from V and 2 bases from J; bases unmatched to any gene: 9. This CDR3 is 13 amino acids long. Germline V CDR1 and CDR2: LNHDA, SQIVND (reference sequence).

The J gene is TRBJ1-4, the V gene TRBV5-1; 7 bases align to TRBD1. Germline V gene data show CDR1 as SGHRS and CDR2 as YFSETQ. Trimming removed 4 bases from V and 7 bases from J; junction bases left unmatched: 10. The CDR3 has 15 amino acids. Written as DNA, the CDR3 is TGCGCCAGCAGCGACGAGGGGGCGCGGAGTGAAAAACTGTTTTTT. It yields the protein CASSDEGARSEKLFF.

The rearrangement uses TRBV7-9 and TRBJ1-2, with D possibly matching TRBD1 (5 bases). Germline V gene lookup returns CDR1 SEHNR and CDR2 FQNEAQ (reference sequence). Trimming took off 1 base at V and 0 bases at J, with 9 bases between the two ends. The CDR3 is 15 amino acids. CDR3 residues: CASSLGGVPNYGYTF. CDR3 in DNA: TGTGCCAGCAGCTTAGGGGGGGTACCTAACTATGGCTACACCTTC.

This chain connects TRBV5-1 to TRBJ2-1, with a possible D match to TRBD2 (5 bases). This CDR3 is built from 20 residues. V was shortened by 4 bases and J by 0 bases, with 26 bases between the two germline ends. CDR1 is SGHRS, CDR2 YFSETQ, per germline. CDR3 DNA sequence: TGCGCCAGCAGCCGCCGTGGATGGGGATTAGCGTTAAGCTCCTACAATGAGCAGTTCTTC. As protein: CASSRRGWGLALSSYNEQFF.

The chain's CDR3 is CASSVGLDRLYGYTF. For the CDR3, the DNA is TGTGCCAGCAGCGTAGGGTTGGACAGACTCTATGGCTACACCTTC. The gene calls are TRBV9 and TRBJ1-2, with TRBD1 as a possible D gene (6 bases). The CDR3 is 15 residues long. V was shortened by 0 bases and J by 4 bases, with 13 bases between the two germline ends. Looked up from germline, CDR1 is SGDLS and CDR2 is YYNGEE.

The chain is built from TRBV27 and TRBJ2-7, with 10 bases matching TRBD1. The CDR3 totals 15 residues. Germline-derived CDR1 and CDR2 are MNHEY and SMNVEV (reference sequence). Trimming at V came to 3 bases and at J to 3 bases, leaving 5 bases not matched to a gene. CDR3 DNA sequence: TGTGCCAGCAGTTTTCCCGGGACAGGGGTCTACGAGCAGTACTTC. Amino acid sequence: CASSFPGTGVYEQYF.

The chain joins TRBV15 to TRBJ2-1, with D perhaps matching TRBD1 (6 bases). Germline-derived CDR1 and CDR2 are LNHNV and YYDKDF (reference sequence). The CDR3 is made up of 17 amino acids. The V gene lost 3 bases and the J gene lost 6 bases, with 21 bases spanning the gap. The DNA for the CDR3 is TGTGCCACCAGCAGCCTTAGAACAGGGATTCTACGCAATGAGCAGTTCTTC. This codes for CATSSLRTGILRNEQFF.

The chain links TRBV7-9 to TRBJ2-1; 11 nucleotides match TRBD2. The CDR3 runs to 16 residues. V lost 3 bases and J lost 4; bases outside the gene matches: 5. Germline V gives CDR1 SEHNR, CDR2 FQNEAQ (reference sequence). The CDR3 DNA is TGTGCCAGCAGCTTTAGTGGGACTAGCGGATACAATGAGCAGTTCTTC. Translation: CASSFSGTSGYNEQFF.

The genes are TRBV5-1 and TRBJ1-6; D is possibly TRBD1 (6 bases). The germline gives CDR1 SGHRS, CDR2 YFSETQ. V was trimmed by 1 base and J by 9 bases, leaving 17 bases between them. The CDR3 sequence is 16 residues long. The CDR3 loop reads CASSLREGRGISPLHF. The DNA of the CDR3 is TGCGCCAGCAGCTTGAGAGAGGGCAGGGGAATTTCACCCCTCCACTTT.